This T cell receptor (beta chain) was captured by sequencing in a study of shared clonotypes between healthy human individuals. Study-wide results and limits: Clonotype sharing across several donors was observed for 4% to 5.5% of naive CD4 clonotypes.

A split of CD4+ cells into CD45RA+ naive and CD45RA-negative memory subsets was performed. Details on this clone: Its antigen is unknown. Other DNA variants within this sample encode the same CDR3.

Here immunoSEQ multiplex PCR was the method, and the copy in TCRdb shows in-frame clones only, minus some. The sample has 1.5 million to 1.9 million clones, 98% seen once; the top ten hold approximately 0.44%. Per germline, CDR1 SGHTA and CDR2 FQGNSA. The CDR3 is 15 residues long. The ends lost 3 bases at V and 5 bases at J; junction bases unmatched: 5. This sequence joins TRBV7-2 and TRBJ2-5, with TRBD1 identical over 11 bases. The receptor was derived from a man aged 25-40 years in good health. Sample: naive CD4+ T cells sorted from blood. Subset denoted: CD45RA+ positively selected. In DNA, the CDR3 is TGTGCCAGCAGCTTGGACAGGGGGCGCAGGGAGACCCAGTACTTC. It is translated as CASSLDRGRRETQYF. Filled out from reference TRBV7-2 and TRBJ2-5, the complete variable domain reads GAGVSQSPSNKVTEKGKDVELRCDPISGHTALYWYRQSLGQGLEFLIYFQGNSAPDKSGLPSDRFSAERTGGSVSTLTIQRTQQEDSAVYLCASSLDRGRRETQYFGPGTRLLVL.